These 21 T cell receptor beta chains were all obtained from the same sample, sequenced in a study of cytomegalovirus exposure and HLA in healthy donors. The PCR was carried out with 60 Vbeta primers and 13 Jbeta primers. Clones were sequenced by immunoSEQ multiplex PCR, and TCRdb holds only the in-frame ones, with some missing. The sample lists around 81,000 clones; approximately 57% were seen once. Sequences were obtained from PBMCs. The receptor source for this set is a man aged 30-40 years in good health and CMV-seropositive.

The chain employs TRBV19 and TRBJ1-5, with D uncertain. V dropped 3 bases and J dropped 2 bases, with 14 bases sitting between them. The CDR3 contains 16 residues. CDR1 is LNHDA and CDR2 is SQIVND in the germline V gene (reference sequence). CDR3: CASSIRSGSGNQPQHF. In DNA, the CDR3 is TGTGCCAGTAGTATTCGGTCGGGATCGGGCAATCAGCCCCAGCATTTT.

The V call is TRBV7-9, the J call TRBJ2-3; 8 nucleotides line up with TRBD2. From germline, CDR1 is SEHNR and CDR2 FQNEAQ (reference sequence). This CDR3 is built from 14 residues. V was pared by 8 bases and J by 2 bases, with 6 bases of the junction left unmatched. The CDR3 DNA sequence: TGTGCCAGCCTACTAGCGGAGATCACAGATACGCAGTATTTT. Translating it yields CASLLAEITDTQYF.

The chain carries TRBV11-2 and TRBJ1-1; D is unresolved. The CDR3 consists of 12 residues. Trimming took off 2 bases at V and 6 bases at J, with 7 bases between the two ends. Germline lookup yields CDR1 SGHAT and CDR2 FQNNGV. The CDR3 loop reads CASSLNRAEAFF. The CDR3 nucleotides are TGTGCCAGCAGCTTAAATCGGGCTGAAGCTTTCTTT.

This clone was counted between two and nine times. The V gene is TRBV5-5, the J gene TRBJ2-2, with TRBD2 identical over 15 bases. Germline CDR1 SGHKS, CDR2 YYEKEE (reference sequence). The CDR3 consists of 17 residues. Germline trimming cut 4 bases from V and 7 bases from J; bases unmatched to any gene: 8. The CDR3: CASSPGLAGGNVGELFF. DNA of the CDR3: TGTGCCAGCAGCCCGGGACTAGCGGGAGGAAATGTCGGGGAGCTGTTTTTT. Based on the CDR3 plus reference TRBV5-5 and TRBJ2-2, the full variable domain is DAGVTQSPTHLIKTRGQQVTLRCSPISGHKSVSWYQQVLGQGPQFIFQYYEKEERGRGNFPDRFSARQFPNYSSELNVNALLLGDSALYLCASSPGLAGGNVGELFFGEGSRLTVL.

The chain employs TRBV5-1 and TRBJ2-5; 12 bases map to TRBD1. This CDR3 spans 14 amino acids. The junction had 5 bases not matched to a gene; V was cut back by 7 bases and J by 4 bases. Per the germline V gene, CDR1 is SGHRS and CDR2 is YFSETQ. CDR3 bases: TGCGCCAGCCGGGGACAGGGGGCTTCAGAGACCCAGTACTTC. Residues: CASRGQGASETQYF.

The DNA of the CDR3 is TGTGCCAGCAGCTTAGTTCTCGCAGATACGCAGTATTTT. Translation gives CASSLVLADTQYF. The chain links TRBV7-9 to TRBJ2-3; D is undetermined. Germline V gene lookup returns CDR1 SEHNR and CDR2 FQNEAQ (reference sequence). Between the trimmed V and J ends, which lost 1 base and 4 bases, there was a span of 6 bases. The CDR3 extends over 13 amino acids.

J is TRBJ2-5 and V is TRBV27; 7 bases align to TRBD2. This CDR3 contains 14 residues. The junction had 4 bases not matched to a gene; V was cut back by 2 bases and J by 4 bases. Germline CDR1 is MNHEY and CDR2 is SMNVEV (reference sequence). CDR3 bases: TGTGCCAGCAGTTTACGGGGGGTAGGAGAGACCCAGTACTTC. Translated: CASSLRGVGETQYF.

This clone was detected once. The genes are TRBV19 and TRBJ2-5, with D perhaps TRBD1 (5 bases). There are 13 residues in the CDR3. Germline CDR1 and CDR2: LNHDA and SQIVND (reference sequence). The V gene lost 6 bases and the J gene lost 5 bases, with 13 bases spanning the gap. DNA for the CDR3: TGTGCCAGTAGGCCTAGGGGTGGGGAGACCCAGTACTTC. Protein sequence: CASRPRGGETQYF.

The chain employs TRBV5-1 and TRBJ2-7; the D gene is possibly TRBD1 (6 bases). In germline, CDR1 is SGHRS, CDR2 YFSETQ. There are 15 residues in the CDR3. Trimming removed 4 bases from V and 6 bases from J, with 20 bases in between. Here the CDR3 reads CASSPWQGSPREQYF. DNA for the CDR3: TGCGCCAGCAGCCCCTGGCAGGGGAGTCCCCGCGAGCAGTACTTC.

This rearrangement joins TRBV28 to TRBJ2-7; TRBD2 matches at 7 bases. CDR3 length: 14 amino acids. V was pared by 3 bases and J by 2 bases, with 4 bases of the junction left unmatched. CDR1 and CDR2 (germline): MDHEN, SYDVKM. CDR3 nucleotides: TGTGCCAGCAGTTTCGCGGGAGCAACCTACGAGCAGTACTTC. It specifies CASSFAGATYEQYF.

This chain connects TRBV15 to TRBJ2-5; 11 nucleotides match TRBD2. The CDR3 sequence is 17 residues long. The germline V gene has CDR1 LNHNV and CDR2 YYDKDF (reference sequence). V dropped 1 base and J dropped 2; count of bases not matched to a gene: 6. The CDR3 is CATSRGQTSGVQETQYF. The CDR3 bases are TGTGCCACCAGCAGAGGGCAGACTAGCGGGGTACAAGAGACCCAGTACTTC.

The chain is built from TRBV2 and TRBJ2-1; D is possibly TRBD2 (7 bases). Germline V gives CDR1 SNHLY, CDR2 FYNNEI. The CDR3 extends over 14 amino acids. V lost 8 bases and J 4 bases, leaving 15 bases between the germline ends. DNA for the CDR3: TGTGCCAGCCCGGGGGGCAGCACTTACAATGAGCAGTTCTTC. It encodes CASPGGSTYNEQFF.

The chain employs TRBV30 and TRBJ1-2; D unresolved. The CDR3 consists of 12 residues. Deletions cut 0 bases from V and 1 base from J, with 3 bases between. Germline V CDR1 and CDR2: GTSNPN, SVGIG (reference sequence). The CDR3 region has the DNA TGTGCCTGGAGTGTTAGTAACTATGGCTACACCTTC. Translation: CAWSVSNYGYTF.

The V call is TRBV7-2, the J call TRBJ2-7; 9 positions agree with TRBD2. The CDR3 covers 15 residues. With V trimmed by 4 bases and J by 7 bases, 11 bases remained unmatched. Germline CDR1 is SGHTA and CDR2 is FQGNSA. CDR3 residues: CASSYSAGTSKEQYF. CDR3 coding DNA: TGTGCCAGCAGCTACTCAGCCGGGACTAGCAAGGAGCAGTACTTC.

CDR3 region: CASSPRTSRNTGELFF. For the CDR3, the DNA is TGTGCCAGCAGCCCCAGGACTAGCCGGAACACCGGGGAGCTGTTTTTT. The chain employs TRBV5-4 and TRBJ2-2, with 8 bases fitting TRBD2. The V segment lost 4 bases and the J segment 1 base; nucleotides outside the gene matches: 6. There are 16 residues in the CDR3. Per germline, CDR1 SGHNT and CDR2 YYREEE (reference sequence).

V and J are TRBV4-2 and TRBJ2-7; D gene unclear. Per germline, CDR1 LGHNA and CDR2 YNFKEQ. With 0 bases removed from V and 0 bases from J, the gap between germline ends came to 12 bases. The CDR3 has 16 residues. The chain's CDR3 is CASSQENYPDSYEQYF. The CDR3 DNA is TGTGCCAGCAGCCAAGAAAACTACCCAGACTCCTACGAGCAGTACTTC.

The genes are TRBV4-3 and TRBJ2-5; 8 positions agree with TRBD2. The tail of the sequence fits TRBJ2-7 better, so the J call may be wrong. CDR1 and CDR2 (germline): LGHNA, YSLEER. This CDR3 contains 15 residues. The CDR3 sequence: CASSQDGSGTYEQYF. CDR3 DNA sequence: TGCGCCAGCAGCCAAGATGGTAGCGGGACTTACGAGCAGTACTTC.

The CDR3 coding sequence is TGTGCCAGCAGCCAAGCGGGTCAGCCGAACACTGAAGCTTTCTTT. Its translation: CASSQAGQPNTEAFF. The rearrangement joins TRBV4-2 to TRBJ1-1; D call uncertain. The V end was cut by 1 base, the J end by 1 base, with 10 bases between. Germline V gene sequence: CDR1 LGHNA, CDR2 YNFKEQ. The CDR3 is 15 residues long.

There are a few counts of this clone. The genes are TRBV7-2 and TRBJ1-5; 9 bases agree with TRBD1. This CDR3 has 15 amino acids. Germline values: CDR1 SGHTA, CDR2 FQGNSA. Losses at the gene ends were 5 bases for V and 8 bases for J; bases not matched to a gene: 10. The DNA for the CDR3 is TGTGCCAGCAGCAACGACAGGGGGTTTTTGGAGCCCCAGCATTTT. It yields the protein CASSNDRGFLEPQHF.

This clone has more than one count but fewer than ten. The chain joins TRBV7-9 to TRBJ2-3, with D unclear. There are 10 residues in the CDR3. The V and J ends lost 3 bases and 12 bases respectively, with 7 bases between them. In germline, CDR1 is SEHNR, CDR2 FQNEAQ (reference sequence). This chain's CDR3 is CASSFNTQYF. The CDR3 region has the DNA TGTGCCAGCAGCTTTAACACACAGTATTTT.

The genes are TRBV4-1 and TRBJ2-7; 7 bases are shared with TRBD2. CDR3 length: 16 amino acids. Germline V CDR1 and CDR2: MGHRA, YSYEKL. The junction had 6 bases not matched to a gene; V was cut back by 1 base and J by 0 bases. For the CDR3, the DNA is TGCGCCAGCAGCCAAGTTGTTAGCGGGCACTCCTACGAGCAGTACTTC. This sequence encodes CASSQVVSGHSYEQYF.